This is a list of T cell receptor beta chains from one sample in a study of cytomegalovirus exposure and HLA in healthy donors. Here immunoSEQ multiplex PCR was the method, and the copy in TCRdb shows in-frame clones only, minus some. The table lists some 130,000 clones, roughly 70% of them singletons. Sequenced material: PBMCs. Every receptor here comes from a man aged 35-49 years in good health and CMV-seronegative. Both conserved end residues are part of each CDR3. Each record gives: clone size, J gene, D gene, V gene, CDR3 protein, CDR3 DNA. The D gene is left open where the match is weak. Some rows have no size entry. The others give once, few or many, or a class for an expanded clone.

-	TRBJ1-1	-	TRBV18	CASSPREENTEAFF	TGTGCCAGCTCACCAAGAGAGGAGAACACTGAAGCTTTCTTT
-	TRBJ1-6	TRBD1	TRBV5-1	CASSLLDRGSSPLHF	TGCGCCAGCAGCCTGTTGGACAGGGGGAGTTCACCCCTCCACTTT
-	TRBJ2-3	TRBD2	TRBV7-9	CASSLGLAGGWDTQYF	TGTGCCAGCAGCTTAGGTCTAGCGGGGGGCTGGGATACGCAGTATTTT
once	TRBJ2-6	TRBD1	TRBV29-1	CSVEWWDRTIPGANVLTF	TGCAGCGTTGAATGGTGGGACAGGACGATACCTGGGGCCAACGTCCTGACTTTC
-	TRBJ1-2	TRBD1	TRBV7-2	CASSSPGRGRRWYGYTF	TGTGCCAGCAGCTCTCCCGGTAGGGGGCGCAGGTGGTATGGCTACACCTTC
few	TRBJ1-3	TRBD1	TRBV7-6	CASSLGTGSGNTIYF	TGTGCCAGCAGCCTAGGGACAGGGAGCGGAAACACCATATATTTT
-	TRBJ2-2	-	TRBV4-3	CASSPARGGGLTGELFF	TGCGCCAGCAGCCCCGCCCGCGGAGGGGGCCTAACCGGGGAGCTGTTTTTT
once	TRBJ1-2	TRBD1	TRBV27	CASSLVGQGNYGYTF	TGTGCCAGCAGTTTAGTAGGACAGGGAAACTATGGCTACACCTTC
-	TRBJ1-2	-	TRBV28	CASSGTPIYGYTF	TGTGCCAGCAGTGGGACACCGATCTATGGCTACACCTTC
-	TRBJ2-1	-	TRBV6-5	CASSRTGQSDEQFF	TGTGCCAGCAGCCGAACGGGACAATCGGATGAGCAGTTCTTC
-	TRBJ2-1	TRBD1	TRBV5-1	CASSLEGQTYNEQFF	TGCGCCAGCAGCTTGGAGGGACAGACCTACAATGAGCAGTTCTTC
few	TRBJ2-5	-	TRBV30	CAWSVQEGETQYF	TGTGCCTGGAGTGTACAGGAGGGGGAGACCCAGTACTTC
-	TRBJ1-2	TRBD1	TRBV9	CASSVDGQGDYGYTF	TGTGCCAGCAGCGTAGATGGACAGGGGGACTATGGCTACACCTTC
-	TRBJ2-7	TRBD2	TRBV6-5	CASSYSTSGGYEQYF	TGTGCCAGCAGTTACTCGACTAGCGGGGGCTACGAGCAGTACTTC
once	TRBJ1-2	-	TRBV15	CATSRVDGGNYGYTF	TGTGCCACCAGCAGAGTTGACGGGGGTAACTATGGCTACACCTTC
few	TRBJ2-1	-	TRBV5-1	CASSDLAGSSYNEQFF	TGCGCCAGCAGCGATCTCGCGGGGAGCTCCTACAATGAGCAGTTCTTC
-	TRBJ1-5	-	TRBV6-1	CASSEGTGGGQPQHF	TGTGCCAGCAGTGAAGGAACAGGTGGTGGACAGCCCCAGCATTTT
-	TRBJ2-7	-	TRBV5-1	CASSGSGQISYEQYF	TGCGCCAGCAGCGGTTCCGGACAGATCTCCTACGAGCAGTACTTC
few	TRBJ2-7	TRBD2	TRBV7-2	CASSLDVSGVYEQYF	TGTGCCAGCAGCTTAGATGTTAGCGGGGTATACGAGCAGTACTTC
-	TRBJ1-1	-	TRBV6-6	CASTITLMGLSEAFF	TGTGCCAGCACCATTACTCTTATGGGACTGAGTGAAGCTTTCTTT
-	TRBJ2-1	-	TRBV7-6	CASSLDRSSYNEQFF	TGTGCCAGCAGCTTAGACCGGAGCTCCTACAATGAGCAGTTCTTC
-	TRBJ2-1	-	TRBV9	CASSAFRGYNEQFF	TGTGCCAGCAGCGCCTTCAGGGGTTACAATGAGCAGTTCTTC
-	TRBJ1-2	TRBD1	TRBV4-1	CASSHQDRGRKGYTF	TGCGCCAGCAGCCATCAGGACAGGGGGCGCAAGGGCTACACCTTC
-	TRBJ1-2	-	TRBV11-1	CASSPDAGAQVGYTF	TGTGCCAGCAGCCCCGACGCGGGGGCGCAGGTTGGCTACACCTTC
-	TRBJ1-5	-	TRBV6-6	CASRAPGEGNQPQHF	TGTGCCAGCAGAGCCCCGGGGGAGGGCAATCAGCCCCAGCATTTT
-	TRBJ2-7	TRBD1	TRBV19	CASSISADRSFYEQYF	TGTGCCAGTAGTATTTCGGCGGACAGGAGCTTCTACGAGCAGTACTTC
-	TRBJ1-2	-	TRBV4-1	CASSLAGGLDYGYTF	TGCGCCAGCAGCCTCGCGGGGGGTCTCGACTATGGCTACACCTTC
-	TRBJ2-7	-	TRBV6-5	CASSSGYSYEQYF	TGTGCCAGCAGCTCAGGGTACTCCTACGAGCAGTACTTC
-	TRBJ2-3	-	TRBV2	CASNRDNWVDTQYF	TGTGCCAGCAACCGGGACAACTGGGTAGATACGCAGTATTTT
few	TRBJ1-2	TRBD1	TRBV29-1	CSVYRGPDGYTF	TGCAGCGTGTACAGGGGGCCTGATGGCTACACCTTC
-	TRBJ1-1	TRBD1	TRBV6-5	CASSVRDRGLVF	TGTGCCAGCAGTGTAAGGGACAGGGGACTCGTTTTC
-	TRBJ2-3	-	TRBV9	CASSVGTPYDTQYF	TGTGCCAGCAGCGTAGGGACTCCATATGATACGCAGTATTTT
once	TRBJ2-1	TRBD2	TRBV7-3	CASSLTGTSGTLFF	TGTGCCAGCAGCTTAACCGGGACTAGCGGGACCCTTTTCTTC